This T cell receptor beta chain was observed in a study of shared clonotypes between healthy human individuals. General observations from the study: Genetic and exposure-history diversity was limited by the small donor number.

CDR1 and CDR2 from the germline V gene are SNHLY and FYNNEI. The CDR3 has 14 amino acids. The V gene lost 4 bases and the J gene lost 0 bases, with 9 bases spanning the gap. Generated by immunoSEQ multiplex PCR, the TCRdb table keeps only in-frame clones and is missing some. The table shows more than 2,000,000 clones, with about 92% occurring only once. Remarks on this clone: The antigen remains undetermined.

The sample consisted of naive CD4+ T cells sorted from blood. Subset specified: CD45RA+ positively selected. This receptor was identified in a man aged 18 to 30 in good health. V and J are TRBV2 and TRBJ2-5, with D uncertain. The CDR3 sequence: CASSAQLYQETQYF. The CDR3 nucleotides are TGTGCCAGCAGTGCACAGCTGTACCAAGAGACCCAGTACTTC.